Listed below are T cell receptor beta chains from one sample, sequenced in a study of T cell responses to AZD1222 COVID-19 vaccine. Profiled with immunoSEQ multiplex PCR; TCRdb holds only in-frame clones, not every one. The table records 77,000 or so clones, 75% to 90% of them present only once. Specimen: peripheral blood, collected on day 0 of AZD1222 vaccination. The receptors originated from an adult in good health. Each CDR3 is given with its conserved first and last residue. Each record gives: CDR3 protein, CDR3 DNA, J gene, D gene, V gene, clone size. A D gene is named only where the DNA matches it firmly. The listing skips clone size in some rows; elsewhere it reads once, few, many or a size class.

CSVELRGSRYYNEQFF,TGCAGCGTTGAATTACGGGGGAGTAGATATTACAATGAGCAGTTCTTC,TRBJ2-1,.,TRBV29-1,.
CATSDRVAEETQYF,TGTGCCACCAGTGATCGGGTGGCAGAAGAGACCCAGTACTTC,TRBJ2-5,.,TRBV24-1,once
CASSSTNGQVAWDF,TGTGCCAGCAGCTCGACCAACGGACAGGTAGCTTGGGACTTC,TRBJ2-5,TRBD1,TRBV7-9,few
CASSYEVRPSGNTIYF,TGTGCCAGCAGTTATGAAGTCAGACCCTCTGGAAACACCATATATTTT,TRBJ1-3,.,TRBV6-5,.
CASSYQTPRTDTQYF,TGTGCCAGCAGTTATCAGACGCCCCGCACAGATACGCAGTATTTT,TRBJ2-3,.,TRBV6-2/TRBV6-3,.
CASTRGELYEQYF,TGTGCCAGCACCAGGGGCGAACTCTACGAGCAGTACTTC,TRBJ2-7,.,TRBV12-3/TRBV12-4,.
CASSEEFIGGSTDTQYF,TGTGCCAGCAGTGAAGAGTTTATTGGGGGTTCCACAGATACGCAGTATTTT,TRBJ2-3,.,TRBV2,.
CASTSRAGTRIYNSPLHF,TGTGCCAGCACCTCACGGGCCGGGACAAGAATTTATAATTCACCCCTCCACTTT,TRBJ1-6,.,TRBV28,.
CASSLSQGRYEQYF,TGTGCCAGCAGCTTATCGCAGGGCCGCTACGAGCAGTACTTC,TRBJ2-7,.,TRBV7-9,few
CSARRGDTQYF,TGCAGTGCTAGACGTGGAGATACGCAGTATTTT,TRBJ2-3,.,TRBV20-1,once
CASSLEGLAGGYEQFF,TGCGCCAGCAGCTTGGAGGGACTAGCGGGAGGATATGAGCAGTTCTTC,TRBJ2-1,TRBD2,TRBV5-1,.
CASSPGQGEPNTGELFF,TGTGCCAGCAGCCCTGGACAGGGTGAACCGAACACCGGGGAGCTGTTTTTT,TRBJ2-2,TRBD1,TRBV11-3,.
CASNDLRLAGSTGELFF,TGTGCCAGTAATGATCTGAGACTAGCGGGATCAACCGGGGAGCTGTTTTTT,TRBJ2-2,TRBD2,TRBV19,.
CASSLGGFRTGELFF,TGTGCCAGCAGCTTAGGCGGGTTTAGGACCGGGGAGCTGTTTTTT,TRBJ2-2,.,TRBV7-2,.
CASIRDLYEQFF,TGCGCCAGCATCAGGGATTTGTATGAGCAGTTCTTC,TRBJ2-1,.,TRBV10-1,once
CASDGGGIWNTEAFF,TGTGCCAGCGACGGGGGTGGAATCTGGAACACTGAAGCTTTCTTT,TRBJ1-1,.,TRBV6-6,.
CAISESDRSNEKLFF,TGTGCCATCAGTGAGTCGGACAGGAGTAATGAAAAACTGTTTTTT,TRBJ1-4,TRBD1,TRBV10-3,.
CASSYSLVSIANTGELFF,TGTGCCAGCAGTTACTCTCTGGTTTCTATCGCGAACACCGGGGAGCTGTTTTTT,TRBJ2-2,.,TRBV6-2/TRBV6-3,.
CASSESPGGGGYTF,TGCGCCAGCAGTGAGTCGCCAGGGGGCGGTGGCTACACCTTC,TRBJ1-2,TRBD1,TRBV10-2,.
CASTVGLAGIHGELFF,TGCGCCAGCACGGTCGGACTAGCGGGCATCCACGGGGAGCTGTTTTTT,TRBJ2-2,TRBD2,TRBV10-1,few
CASSQLTGHLFRQPQHF,TGCGCCAGCAGCCAACTCACGGGACATCTTTTCAGGCAGCCCCAGCATTTT,TRBJ1-5,.,TRBV4-1,.
CASSWEYEQYF,TGTGCCAGCAGTTGGGAGTACGAGCAGTACTTC,TRBJ2-7,.,TRBV6-2/TRBV6-3,.
CASKGAGELFF,TGTGCCAGCAAGGGGGCCGGGGAGCTGTTTTTT,TRBJ2-2,.,TRBV2,.
CASSWGQSETQYF,TGTGCCAGCAGCTGGGGACAGTCAGAGACCCAGTACTTC,TRBJ2-5,TRBD1,TRBV7-2,.
CASSFWFTGQGAYEQYF,TGTGCCAGCAGTTTTTGGTTTACGGGACAGGGGGCCTACGAGCAGTACTTC,TRBJ2-7,TRBD1,TRBV28,few
CASSHPGRGGTNEKLFF,TGCGCCAGCAGCCACCCCGGGAGGGGGGGAACTAATGAAAAACTGTTTTTT,TRBJ1-4,.,TRBV4-1,.
CASSQGSSGPQHF,TGTGCCAGCAGCCAAGGGTCGTCGGGCCCCCAGCATTTT,TRBJ1-5,.,TRBV14,.
CASNRRTSGNTGELFF,TGTGCCAGTAACCGAAGGACTAGCGGGAACACCGGGGAGCTGTTTTTT,TRBJ2-2,TRBD2,TRBV19,.
CASSEVGGNKNGYTF,TGTGCCAGCAGCGAGGTAGGAGGGAACAAAAACGGCTACACCTTC,TRBJ1-2,.,TRBV5-5,.
CSARAGGEQYF,TGCAGTGCTAGGGCGGGAGGAGAGCAGTACTTC,TRBJ2-7,TRBD2,TRBV20-1,.
CASSVQGGYNSPLHF,TGTGCCAGCAGTGTCCAGGGAGGCTATAATTCACCCCTCCACTTT,TRBJ1-6,.,TRBV2,.
CASSSIPYEQYF,TGTGCCAGCAGCTCAATTCCCTACGAGCAGTACTTC,TRBJ2-7,.,TRBV11-2,.
CASSRGLAGASYEQFF,TGTGCCAGCAGCCGAGGACTAGCGGGAGCGTCATATGAGCAGTTCTTC,TRBJ2-1,TRBD2,TRBV9,.
CASSFSGKSNQPQHF,TGTGCCAGCAGCTTCTCGGGGAAGAGCAATCAGCCCCAGCATTTT,TRBJ1-5,.,TRBV7-2,.
CASSQEGQGGQPQHF,TGTGCCAGCAGCCAAGAAGGCCAGGGCGGACAGCCCCAGCATTTT,TRBJ1-5,.,TRBV4-2,.
CASRPGEWNTIYF,TGTGCCAGCAGGCCGGGGGAATGGAACACCATATATTTT,TRBJ1-3,.,TRBV2,.
CSVNPSGRGNEQFF,TGCAGCGTTAATCCTAGCGGGAGAGGGAATGAGCAGTTCTTC,TRBJ2-1,TRBD2,TRBV29-1,.
CASSSSGTGTNSPLHF,TGTGCCAGCTCTTCCTCCGGGACAGGGACAAATTCACCCCTCCACTTT,TRBJ1-6,TRBD1,TRBV18,.
CASSGSRTGSYEQYF,TGTGCCAGCAGCGGATCCCGGACAGGTTCCTACGAGCAGTACTTC,TRBJ2-7,TRBD1,TRBV9,.
CASSLGGLRDRGETQYF,TGTGCCAGCAGCTTAGGAGGCCTGCGGGACAGGGGTGAGACCCAGTACTTC,TRBJ2-5,TRBD1,TRBV7-9,.
CASILLGSSYNEQFF,TGTGCCAGCATTTTATTGGGGAGCTCCTACAATGAGCAGTTCTTC,TRBJ2-1,.,TRBV21-1,.
CASSLTGEETQYF,TGTGCCAGCAGCTTGACAGGGGAAGAGACCCAGTACTTC,TRBJ2-5,TRBD1,TRBV11-3,.
CASSQVKGSAYNEQFF,TGTGCCAGCAGCCAAGTCAAGGGCTCGGCCTACAATGAGCAGTTCTTC,TRBJ2-1,.,TRBV14,.